This T cell receptor beta chain was recovered during a study of control samples from healthy donors and cancer patients. Generated by immunoSEQ multiplex PCR, the TCRdb table keeps only in-frame clones and is missing some. This table holds around 70,000 clones, around 86% found once. Germline CDR1 and CDR2: SGHDN and FVKESK. The CDR3 runs to 15 residues. The ends were cut back, 2 bases at V and 0 bases at J, with 10 bases in the middle. What was sequenced was PBMCs. The V and J genes are TRBV14 and TRBJ1-1; D is unresolved. The origin of this receptor is a woman aged 50 to 60 with colorectal cancer. Written as DNA, the CDR3 is TGTGCCAGCAGCCAATTGGAAGGAATGAACACTGAAGCTTTCTTT. This encodes CASSQLEGMNTEAFF.